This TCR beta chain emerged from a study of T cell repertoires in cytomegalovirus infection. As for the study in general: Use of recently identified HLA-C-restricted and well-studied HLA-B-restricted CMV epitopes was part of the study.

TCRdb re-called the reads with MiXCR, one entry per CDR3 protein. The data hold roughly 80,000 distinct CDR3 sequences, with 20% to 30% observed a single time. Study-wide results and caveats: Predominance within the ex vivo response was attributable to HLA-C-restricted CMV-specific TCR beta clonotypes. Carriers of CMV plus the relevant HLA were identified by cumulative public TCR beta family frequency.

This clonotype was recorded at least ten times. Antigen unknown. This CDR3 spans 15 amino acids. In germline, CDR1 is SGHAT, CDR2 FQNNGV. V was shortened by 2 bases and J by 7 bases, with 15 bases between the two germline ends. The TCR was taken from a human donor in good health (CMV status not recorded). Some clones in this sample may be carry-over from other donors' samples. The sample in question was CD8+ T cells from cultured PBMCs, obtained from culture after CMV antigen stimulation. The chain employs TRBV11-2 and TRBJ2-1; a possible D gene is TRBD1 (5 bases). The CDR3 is CASSLSGGKGNEQFF. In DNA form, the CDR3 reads TGTGCCAGCAGCTTATCCGGTGGGAAGGGGAATGAGCAGTTCTTC.